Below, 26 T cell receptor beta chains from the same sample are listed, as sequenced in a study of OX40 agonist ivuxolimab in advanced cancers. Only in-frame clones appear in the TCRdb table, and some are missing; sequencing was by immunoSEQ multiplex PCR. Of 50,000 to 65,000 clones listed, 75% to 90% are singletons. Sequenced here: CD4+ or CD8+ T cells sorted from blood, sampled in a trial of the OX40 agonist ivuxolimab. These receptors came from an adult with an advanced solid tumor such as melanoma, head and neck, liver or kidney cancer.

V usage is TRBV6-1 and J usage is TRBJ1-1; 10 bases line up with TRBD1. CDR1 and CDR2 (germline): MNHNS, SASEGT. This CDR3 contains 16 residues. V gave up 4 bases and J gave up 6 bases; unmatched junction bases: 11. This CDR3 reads CASSGLGTGVYPEAFF. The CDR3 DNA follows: TGTGCCAGCAGTGGACTTGGGACAGGGGTTTACCCTGAAGCTTTCTTT.

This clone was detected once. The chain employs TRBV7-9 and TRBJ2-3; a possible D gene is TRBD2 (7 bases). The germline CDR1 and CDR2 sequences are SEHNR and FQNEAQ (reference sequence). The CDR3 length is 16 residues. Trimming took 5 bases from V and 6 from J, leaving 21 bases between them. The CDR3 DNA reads TGTGCCAGCAGCCCACCTGGGGGGGGGCGGAGTGATACGCAGTATTTT. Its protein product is CASSPPGGGRSDTQYF.

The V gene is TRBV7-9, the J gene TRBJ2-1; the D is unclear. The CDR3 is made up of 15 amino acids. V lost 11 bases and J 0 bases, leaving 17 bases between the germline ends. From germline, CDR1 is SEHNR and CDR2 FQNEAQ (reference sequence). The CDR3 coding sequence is TGTGCCGGCAAGCCGGGCAGTCCCTCCTACAATGAGCAGTTCTTC. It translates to CAGKPGSPSYNEQFF.

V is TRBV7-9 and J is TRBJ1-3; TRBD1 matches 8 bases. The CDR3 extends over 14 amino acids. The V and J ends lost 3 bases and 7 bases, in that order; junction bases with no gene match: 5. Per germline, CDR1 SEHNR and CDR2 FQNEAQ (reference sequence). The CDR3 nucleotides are TGTGCCAGCAGCTTCGGACAGGGTATTAACACCATATATTTT. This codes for CASSFGQGINTIYF.

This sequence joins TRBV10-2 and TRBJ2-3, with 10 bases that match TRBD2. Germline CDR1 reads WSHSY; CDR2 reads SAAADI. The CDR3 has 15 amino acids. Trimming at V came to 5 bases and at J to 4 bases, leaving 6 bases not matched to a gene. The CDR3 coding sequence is TGCGCCAGCAGTTGGCTAGCGGGAGCGGCAGATACGCAGTATTTT. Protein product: CASSWLAGAADTQYF.

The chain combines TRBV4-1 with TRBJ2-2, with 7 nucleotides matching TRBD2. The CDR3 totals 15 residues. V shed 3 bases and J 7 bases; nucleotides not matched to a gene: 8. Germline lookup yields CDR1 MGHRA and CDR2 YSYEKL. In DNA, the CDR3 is TGCGCCAGCAGCCATTTGCGGGAGCTCATCGGGGAGCTGTTTTTT. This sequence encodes CASSHLRELIGELFF.

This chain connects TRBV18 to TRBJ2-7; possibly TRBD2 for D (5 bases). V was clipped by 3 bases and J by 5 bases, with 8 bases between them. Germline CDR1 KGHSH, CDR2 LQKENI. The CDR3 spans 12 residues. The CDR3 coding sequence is TGTGCCAGCTCACCCCCCGGGGACGAGCAGTACTTC. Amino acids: CASSPPGDEQYF.

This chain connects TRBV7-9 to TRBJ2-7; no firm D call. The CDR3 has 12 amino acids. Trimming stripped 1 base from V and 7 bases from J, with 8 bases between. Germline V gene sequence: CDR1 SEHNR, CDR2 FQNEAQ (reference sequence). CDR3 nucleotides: TGTGCCAGCAGCTTAGGCGCCCCGGAGCAGTACTTC. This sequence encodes CASSLGAPEQYF.

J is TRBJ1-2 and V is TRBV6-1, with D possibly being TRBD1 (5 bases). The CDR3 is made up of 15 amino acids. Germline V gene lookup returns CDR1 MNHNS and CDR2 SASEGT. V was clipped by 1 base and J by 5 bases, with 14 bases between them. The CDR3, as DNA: TGTGCCAGCAGTGAAGGGGGCAGGACCCGGTATGGCTACACCTTC. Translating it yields CASSEGGRTRYGYTF.

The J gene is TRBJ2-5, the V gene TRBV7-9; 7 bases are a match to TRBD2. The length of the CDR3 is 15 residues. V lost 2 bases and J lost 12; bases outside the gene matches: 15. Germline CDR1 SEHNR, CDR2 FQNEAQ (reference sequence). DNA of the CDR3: TGTGCCAGCAGCTTAACTGCGGGAGCGCATGGCCCCAAGTACTTC. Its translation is CASSLTAGAHGPKYF.

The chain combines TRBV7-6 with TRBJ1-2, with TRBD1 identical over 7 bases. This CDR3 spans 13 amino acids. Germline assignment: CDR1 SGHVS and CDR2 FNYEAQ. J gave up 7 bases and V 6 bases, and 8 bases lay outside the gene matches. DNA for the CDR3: TGTGCCAGCAGGGGCCAGGGGGACCGTGGCTACACCTTC. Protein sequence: CASRGQGDRGYTF. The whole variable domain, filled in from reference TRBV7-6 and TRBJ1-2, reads GAGVSQSPRYKVTKRGQDVALRCDPISGHVSLYWYRQALGQGPEFLTYFNYEAQQDKSGLPNDRFSAERPEGSISTLTIQRTEQRDSAMYRCASRGQGDRGYTFGSGTRLTVV.

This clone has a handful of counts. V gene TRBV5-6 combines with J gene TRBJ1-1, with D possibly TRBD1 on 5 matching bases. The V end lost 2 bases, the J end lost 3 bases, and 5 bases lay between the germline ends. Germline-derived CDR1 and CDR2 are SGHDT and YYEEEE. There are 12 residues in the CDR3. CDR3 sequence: CASSLGDTEAFF. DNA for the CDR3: TGTGCCAGCAGCTTAGGGGACACTGAAGCTTTCTTT.

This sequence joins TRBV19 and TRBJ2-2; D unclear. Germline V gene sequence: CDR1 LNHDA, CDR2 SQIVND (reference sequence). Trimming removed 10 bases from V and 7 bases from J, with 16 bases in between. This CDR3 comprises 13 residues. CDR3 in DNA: TGTGCCAACATTGATGTGGCGGTCGGGGAGCTGTTTTTT. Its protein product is CANIDVAVGELFF.

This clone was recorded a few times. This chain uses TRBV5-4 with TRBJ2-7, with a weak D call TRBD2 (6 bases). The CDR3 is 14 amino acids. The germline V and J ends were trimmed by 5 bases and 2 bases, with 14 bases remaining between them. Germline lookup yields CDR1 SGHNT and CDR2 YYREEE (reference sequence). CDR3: CASRDRDSAYEQYF. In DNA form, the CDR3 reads TGTGCCAGCAGGGACCGGGACTCGGCCTACGAGCAGTACTTC.

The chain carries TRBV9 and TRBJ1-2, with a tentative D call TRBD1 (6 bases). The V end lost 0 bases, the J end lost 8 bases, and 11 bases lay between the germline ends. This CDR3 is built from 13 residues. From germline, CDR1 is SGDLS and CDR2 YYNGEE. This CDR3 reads CASSVVGAGGYTF. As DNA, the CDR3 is TGTGCCAGCAGCGTAGTGGGGGCTGGGGGCTACACCTTC.

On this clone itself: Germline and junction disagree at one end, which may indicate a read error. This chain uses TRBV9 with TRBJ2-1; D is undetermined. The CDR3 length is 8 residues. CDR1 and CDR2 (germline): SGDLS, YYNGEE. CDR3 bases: TGTGCCAGCAGCCCCCTGGTCTTC. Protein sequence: CASSPLVF. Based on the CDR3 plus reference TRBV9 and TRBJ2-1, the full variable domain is DSGVTQTPKHLITATGQRVTLRCSPRSGDLSVYWYQQSLDQGLQFLIQYYNGEERAKGNILERFSAQQFPDLHSELNLSSLELGDSALYFCASSPLVFGPGTRLTVL.

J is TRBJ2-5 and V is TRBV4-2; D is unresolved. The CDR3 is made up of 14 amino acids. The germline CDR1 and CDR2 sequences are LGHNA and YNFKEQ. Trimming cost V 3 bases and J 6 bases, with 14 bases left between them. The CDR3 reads CASSHPGSLQTQYF. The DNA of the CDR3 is TGTGCCAGCAGCCACCCAGGATCACTCCAGACCCAGTACTTC.

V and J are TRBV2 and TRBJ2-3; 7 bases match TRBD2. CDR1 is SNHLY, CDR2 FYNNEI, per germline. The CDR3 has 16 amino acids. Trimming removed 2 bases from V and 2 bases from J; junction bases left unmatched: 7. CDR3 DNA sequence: TGTGCCAGCAGTGAATCGCGGGGGTGGGCCACAGATACGCAGTATTTT. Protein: CASSESRGWATDTQYF.

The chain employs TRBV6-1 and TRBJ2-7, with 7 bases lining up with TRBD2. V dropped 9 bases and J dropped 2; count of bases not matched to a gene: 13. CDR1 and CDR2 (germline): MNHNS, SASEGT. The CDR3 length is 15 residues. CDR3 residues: CASTPAWGGTYEQYF. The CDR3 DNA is TGTGCCAGTACACCCGCGTGGGGGGGAACCTACGAGCAGTACTTC.

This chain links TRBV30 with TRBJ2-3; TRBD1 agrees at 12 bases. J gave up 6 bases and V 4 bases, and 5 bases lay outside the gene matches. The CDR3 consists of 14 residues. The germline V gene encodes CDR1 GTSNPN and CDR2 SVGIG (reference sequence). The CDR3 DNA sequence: TGTGCCTGGACACCGGGACAGGGGGCGGATACGCAGTATTTT. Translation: CAWTPGQGADTQYF.

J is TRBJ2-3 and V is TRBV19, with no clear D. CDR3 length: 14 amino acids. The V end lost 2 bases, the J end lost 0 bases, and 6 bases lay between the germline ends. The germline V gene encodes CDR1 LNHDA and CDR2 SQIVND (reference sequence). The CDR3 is CASSISSSTDTQYF. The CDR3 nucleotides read TGTGCCAGTAGTATATCCAGTAGCACAGATACGCAGTATTTT.

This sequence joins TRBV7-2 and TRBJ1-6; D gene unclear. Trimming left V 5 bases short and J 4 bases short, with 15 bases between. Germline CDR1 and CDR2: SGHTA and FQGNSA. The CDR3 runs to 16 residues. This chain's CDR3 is CASSPARSTYNSPLHF. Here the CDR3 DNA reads TGTGCCAGCAGCCCGGCCAGGTCGACTTATAATTCACCCCTCCACTTT.

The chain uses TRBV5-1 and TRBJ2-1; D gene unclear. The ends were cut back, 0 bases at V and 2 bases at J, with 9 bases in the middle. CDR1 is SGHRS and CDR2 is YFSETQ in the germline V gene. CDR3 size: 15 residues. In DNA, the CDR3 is TGCGCCAGCAGCTTGGTCGGATCCGCCTACAATGAGCAGTTCTTC. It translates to CASSLVGSAYNEQFF.

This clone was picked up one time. The CDR3 region is CASSLGSTRAFF. The CDR3 DNA is TGTGCCAGCAGCTTGGGGTCTACGCGGGCTTTCTTT. The chain uses TRBV5-6 and TRBJ1-1, with D unclear. V lost 0 bases, J lost 11 bases, and 11 bases lay in between. The CDR3 covers 12 residues. The germline CDR1 and CDR2 sequences are SGHDT and YYEEEE. The variable domain in full, completed from reference TRBV5-6 and TRBJ1-1, reads DAGVTQSPTHLIKTRGQQVTLRCSPKSGHDTVSWYQQALGQGPQFIFQYYEEEERQRGNFPDRFSGHQFPNYSSELNVNALLLGDSALYLCASSLGSTRAFFGQGTRLTVV.

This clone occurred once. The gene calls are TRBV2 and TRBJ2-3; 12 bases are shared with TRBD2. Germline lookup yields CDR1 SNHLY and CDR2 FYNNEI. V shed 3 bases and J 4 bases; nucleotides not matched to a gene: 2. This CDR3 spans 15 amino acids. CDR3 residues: CASSDPSGGADTQYF. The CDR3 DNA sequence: TGTGCCAGCAGTGATCCTAGCGGGGGGGCAGATACGCAGTATTTT. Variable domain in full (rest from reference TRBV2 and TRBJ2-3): EPEVTQTPSHQVTQMGQEVILRCVPISNHLYFYWYRQILGQKVEFLVSFYNNEISEKSEIFDDQFSVERPDGSNFTLKIRSTKLEDSAMYFCASSDPSGGADTQYFGPGTRLTVL.

The CDR3, as DNA: TGTGCCAGCAGCTTAGGCAACTTTGCGGGGGGGGATACGCAGTATTTT. Residues: CASSLGNFAGGDTQYF. The chain is built from TRBV11-2 and TRBJ2-3; TRBD2 aligns across 9 bases. The germline gives CDR1 SGHAT, CDR2 FQNNGV. J was trimmed by 6 bases and V by 1 base; bases with no gene match: 8. The CDR3 extends over 16 amino acids. Using reference TRBV11-2 and TRBJ2-3 for the parts outside the CDR3, the full variable domain is EAGVAQSPRYKIIEKRQSVAFWCNPISGHATLYWYQQILGQGPKLLIQFQNNGVVDDSQLPKDRFSAERLKGVDSTLKIQPAKLEDSAVYLCASSLGNFAGGDTQYFGPGTRLTVL.